This T cell receptor beta chain is from a study of molecular identifiers for immune sequencing clone quantification. This clonotype was recorded a few times. Its specificity is not known. Methods described previously, with TCR primers listed, were used for bulk TCR libraries. TCRdb processed the PCR reads anew with MiXCR; each CDR3 protein has one entry. In the table there are about 100,000 distinct CDR3 sequences, 30% to 45% of which are singletons. The V and J ends lost 5 bases and 6 bases, in that order; junction bases with no gene match: 11. Germline V CDR1 and CDR2: SGHVS, FNYEAQ. CDR3 length equals 15 residues. General study findings and limits: Clonotypes topping 20 RNA copies carried over 98% of effector molecules but under 1% of naive ones. Barcode collisions between identical TCR molecules could shrink estimates of highly expanded clone sizes. Detection of one spiked Jurkat cell's TCR RNA reportedly worked in 1 million or so naive cells.

Sequenced sample: naive CD8+ T cells from blood, with Jurkat cell RNA spiked in. The subset: FACS-sorted CD8+CD4-CCR7+CD45RA+ naive T cells. The sequence derives from a human donor in good health. Some libraries in this study had Jurkat cell RNA spiked in. The chain is built from TRBV7-6 and TRBJ2-7; TRBD2 aligns across 9 bases. The DNA for the CDR3 is TGTGCCAGCAGCCATCTCTCGCGGGAGGGCCCCGAGCAGTACTTC. It codes for CASSHLSREGPEQYF. The variable domain in full, completed from reference TRBV7-6 and TRBJ2-7, reads GAGVSQSPRYKVTKRGQDVALRCDPISGHVSLYWYRQALGQGPEFLTYFNYEAQQDKSGLPNDRFSAERPEGSISTLTIQRTEQRDSAMYRCASSHLSREGPEQYFGPGTRLTVT.